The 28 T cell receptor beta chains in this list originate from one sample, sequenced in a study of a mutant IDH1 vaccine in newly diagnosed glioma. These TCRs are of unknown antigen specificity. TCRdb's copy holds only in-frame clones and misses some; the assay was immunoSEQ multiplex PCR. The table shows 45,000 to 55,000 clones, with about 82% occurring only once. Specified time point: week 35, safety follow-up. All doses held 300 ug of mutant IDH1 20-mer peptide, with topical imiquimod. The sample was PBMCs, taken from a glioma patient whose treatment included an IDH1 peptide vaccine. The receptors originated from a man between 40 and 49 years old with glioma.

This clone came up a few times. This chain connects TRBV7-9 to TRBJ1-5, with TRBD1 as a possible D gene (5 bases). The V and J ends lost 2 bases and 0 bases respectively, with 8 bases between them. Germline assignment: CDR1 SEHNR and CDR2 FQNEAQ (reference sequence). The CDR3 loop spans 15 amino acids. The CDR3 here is CASSLRGDSNQPQHF. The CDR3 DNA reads TGTGCCAGCAGCTTACGAGGGGATAGCAATCAGCCCCAGCATTTT.

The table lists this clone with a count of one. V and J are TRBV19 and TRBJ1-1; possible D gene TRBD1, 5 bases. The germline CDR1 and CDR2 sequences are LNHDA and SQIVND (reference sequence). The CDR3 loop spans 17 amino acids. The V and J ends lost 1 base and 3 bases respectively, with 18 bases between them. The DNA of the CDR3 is TGTGCCAGTAGTATAGGCAGACGGGGGGGAGTGGACACTGAAGCTTTCTTT. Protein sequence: CASSIGRRGGVDTEAFF. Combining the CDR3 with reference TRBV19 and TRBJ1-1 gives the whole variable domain DGGITQSPKYLFRKEGQNVTLSCEQNLNHDAMYWYRQDPGQGLRLIYYSQIVNDFQKGDIAEGYSVSREKKESFPLTVTSAQKNPTAFYLCASSIGRRGGVDTEAFFGQGTRLTVV.

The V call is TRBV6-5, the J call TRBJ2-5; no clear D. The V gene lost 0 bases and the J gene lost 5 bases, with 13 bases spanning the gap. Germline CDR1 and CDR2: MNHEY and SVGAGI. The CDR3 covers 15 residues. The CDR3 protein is CASSYSGSELETQYF. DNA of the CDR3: TGTGCCAGCAGTTACTCTGGGTCAGAGCTGGAGACCCAGTACTTC.

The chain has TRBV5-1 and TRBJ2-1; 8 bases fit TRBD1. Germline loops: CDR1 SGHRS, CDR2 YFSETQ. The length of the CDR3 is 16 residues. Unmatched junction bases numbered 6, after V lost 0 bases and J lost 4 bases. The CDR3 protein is CASSLERQGAYNEQFF. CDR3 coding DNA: TGCGCCAGCAGCTTGGAGAGGCAGGGGGCTTACAATGAGCAGTTCTTC.

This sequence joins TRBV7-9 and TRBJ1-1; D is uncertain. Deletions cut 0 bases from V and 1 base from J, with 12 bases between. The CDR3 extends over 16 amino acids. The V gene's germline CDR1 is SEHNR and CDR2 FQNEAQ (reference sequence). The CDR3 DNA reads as TGTGCCAGCAGCTTAGCGATTGGGAACGGGAACACTGAAGCTTTCTTT. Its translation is CASSLAIGNGNTEAFF. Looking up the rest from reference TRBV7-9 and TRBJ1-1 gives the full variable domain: DTGVSQNPRHKITKRGQNVTFRCDPISEHNRLYWYRQTLGQGPEFLTYFQNEAQLEKSRLLSDRFSAERPKGSFSTLEIQRTEQGDSAMYLCASSLAIGNGNTEAFFGQGTRLTVV.

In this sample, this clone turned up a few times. CDR3 nucleotide sequence: TGCGCCAGCAGCGACGGGGGGCGCGGTCAGCCCCAGCATTTT. Amino acid sequence: CASSDGGRGQPQHF. The chain is built from TRBV5-1 and TRBJ1-5, with D possibly TRBD1 on 6 matching bases. This CDR3 has 14 residues. Germline values: CDR1 SGHRS, CDR2 YFSETQ. Trimming took off 4 bases at V and 6 bases at J, with 14 bases between the two ends.

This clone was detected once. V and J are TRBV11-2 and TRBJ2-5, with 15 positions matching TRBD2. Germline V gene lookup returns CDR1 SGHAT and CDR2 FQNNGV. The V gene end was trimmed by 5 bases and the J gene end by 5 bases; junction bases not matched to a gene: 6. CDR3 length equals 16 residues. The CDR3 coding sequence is TGTGCCAGCAGCGTCACCGGGACTAGCGGGAGGGAGACCCAGTACTTC. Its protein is CASSVTGTSGRETQYF.

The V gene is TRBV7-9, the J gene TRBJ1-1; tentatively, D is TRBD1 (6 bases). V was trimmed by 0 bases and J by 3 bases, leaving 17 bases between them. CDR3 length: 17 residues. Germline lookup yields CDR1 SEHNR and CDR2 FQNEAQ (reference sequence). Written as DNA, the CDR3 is TGTGCCAGCAGCTTAGCGGCGGGGGGCGAGGGAGACACTGAAGCTTTCTTT. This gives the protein CASSLAAGGEGDTEAFF.

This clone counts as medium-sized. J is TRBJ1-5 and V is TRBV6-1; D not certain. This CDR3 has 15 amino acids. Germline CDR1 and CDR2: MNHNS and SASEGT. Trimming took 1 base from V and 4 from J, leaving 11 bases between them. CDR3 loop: CASSEEIGSNQPQHF. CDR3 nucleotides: TGTGCCAGCAGTGAAGAAATCGGGAGTAATCAGCCCCAGCATTTT.

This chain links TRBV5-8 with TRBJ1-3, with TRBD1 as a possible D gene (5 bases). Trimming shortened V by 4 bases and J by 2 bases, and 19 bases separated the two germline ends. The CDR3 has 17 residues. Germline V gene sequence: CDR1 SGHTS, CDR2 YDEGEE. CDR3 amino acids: CASSLHPGEAPGNTIYF. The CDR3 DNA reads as TGTGCCAGCAGCCTACATCCGGGGGAGGCCCCTGGAAACACCATATATTTT.

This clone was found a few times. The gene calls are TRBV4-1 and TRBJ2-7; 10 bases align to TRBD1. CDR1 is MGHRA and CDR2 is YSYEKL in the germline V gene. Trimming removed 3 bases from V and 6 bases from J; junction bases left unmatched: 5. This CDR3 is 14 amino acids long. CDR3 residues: CASSQMGTGAEQYF. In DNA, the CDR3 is TGCGCCAGCAGCCAGATGGGGACAGGGGCCGAGCAGTACTTC.

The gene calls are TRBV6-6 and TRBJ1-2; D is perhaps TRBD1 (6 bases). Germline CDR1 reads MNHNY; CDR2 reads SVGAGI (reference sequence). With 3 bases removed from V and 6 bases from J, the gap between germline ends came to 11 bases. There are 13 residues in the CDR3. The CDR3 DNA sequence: TGTGCCAGCAGTTATGAGCAGGGGAATGGCTACACCTTC. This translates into CASSYEQGNGYTF.

CDR3: CASSIHVLTGSNQPQHF. The CDR3 DNA is TGTGCCAGTAGTATCCATGTATTGACGGGAAGCAATCAGCCCCAGCATTTT. The V gene is TRBV19, the J gene TRBJ1-5; no definite D call. Germline V gene data show CDR1 as LNHDA and CDR2 as SQIVND (reference sequence). Trimming cost V 3 bases and J 1 base, with 16 bases left between them. This CDR3 spans 17 amino acids.

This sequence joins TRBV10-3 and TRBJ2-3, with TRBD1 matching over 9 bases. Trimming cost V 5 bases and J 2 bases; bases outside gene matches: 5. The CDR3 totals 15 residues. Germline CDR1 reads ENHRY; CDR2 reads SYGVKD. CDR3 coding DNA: TGTGCCATCAGTACCACAGGGGGCAACACAGATACGCAGTATTTT. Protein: CAISTTGGNTDTQYF.

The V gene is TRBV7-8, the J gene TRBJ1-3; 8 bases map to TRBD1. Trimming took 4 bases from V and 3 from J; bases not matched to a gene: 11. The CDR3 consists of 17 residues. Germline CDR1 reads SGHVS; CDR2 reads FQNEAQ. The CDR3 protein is CASSSSLTGVVGNTIYF. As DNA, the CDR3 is TGTGCCAGCAGCTCGAGCCTGACAGGGGTTGTTGGAAACACCATATATTTT.

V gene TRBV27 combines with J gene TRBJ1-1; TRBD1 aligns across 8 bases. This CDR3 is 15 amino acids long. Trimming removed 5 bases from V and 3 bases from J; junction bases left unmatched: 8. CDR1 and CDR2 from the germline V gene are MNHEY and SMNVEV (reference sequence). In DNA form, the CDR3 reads TGTGCCAGCAGTCCCGGACAGGGTTATGACACTGAAGCTTTCTTT. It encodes CASSPGQGYDTEAFF.

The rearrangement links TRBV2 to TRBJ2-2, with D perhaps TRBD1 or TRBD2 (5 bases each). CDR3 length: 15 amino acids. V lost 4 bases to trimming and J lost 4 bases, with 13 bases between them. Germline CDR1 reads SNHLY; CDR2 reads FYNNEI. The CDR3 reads CASSVLGAGTGELFF. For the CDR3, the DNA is TGTGCCAGCAGTGTTTTAGGGGCGGGCACCGGGGAGCTGTTTTTT.

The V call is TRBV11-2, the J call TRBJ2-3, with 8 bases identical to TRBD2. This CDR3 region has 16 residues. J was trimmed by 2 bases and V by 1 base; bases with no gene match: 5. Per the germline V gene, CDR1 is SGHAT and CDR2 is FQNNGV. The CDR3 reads CASSLGPAGATDTQYF. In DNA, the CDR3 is TGTGCCAGCAGCTTAGGGCCAGCGGGGGCCACAGATACGCAGTATTTT.

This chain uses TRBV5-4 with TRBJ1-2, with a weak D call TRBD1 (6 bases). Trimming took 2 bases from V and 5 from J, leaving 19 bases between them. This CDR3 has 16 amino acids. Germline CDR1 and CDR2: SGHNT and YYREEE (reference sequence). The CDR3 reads CASSLRDTFSWYGYTF. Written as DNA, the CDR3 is TGTGCCAGCAGCTTAAGGGACACCTTTTCGTGGTATGGCTACACCTTC.

Written as DNA, the CDR3 is TGTGCCAGCACCTTACAGACCGCCCTCCATGGCTACACCTTC. It encodes CASTLQTALHGYTF. The V call is TRBV28, the J call TRBJ1-2; no clear D gene. Trimming left V 7 bases short and J 6 bases short, with 18 bases between. There are 14 residues in the CDR3. Germline V gives CDR1 MDHEN, CDR2 SYDVKM.

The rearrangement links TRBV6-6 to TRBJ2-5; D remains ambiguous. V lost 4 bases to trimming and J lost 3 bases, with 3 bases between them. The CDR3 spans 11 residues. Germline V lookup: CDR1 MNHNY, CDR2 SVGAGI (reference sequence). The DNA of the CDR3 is TGTGCCAGCAGTTTAGAAGAGACCCAGTACTTC. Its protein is CASSLEETQYF.

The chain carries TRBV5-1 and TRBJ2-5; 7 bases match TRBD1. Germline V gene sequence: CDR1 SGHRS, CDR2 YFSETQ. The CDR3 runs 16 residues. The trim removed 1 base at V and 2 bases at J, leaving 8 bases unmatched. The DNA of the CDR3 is TGCGCCAGCAGCTTGTCCTCCCCAGGGGGACAAGAGACCCAGTACTTC. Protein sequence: CASSLSSPGGQETQYF.

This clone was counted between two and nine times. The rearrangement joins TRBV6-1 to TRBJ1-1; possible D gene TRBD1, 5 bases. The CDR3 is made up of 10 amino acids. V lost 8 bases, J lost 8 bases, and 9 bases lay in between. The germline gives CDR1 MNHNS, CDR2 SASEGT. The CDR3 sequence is CASGRVEAFF. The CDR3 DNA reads TGTGCCAGCGGCAGGGTAGAAGCTTTCTTT.

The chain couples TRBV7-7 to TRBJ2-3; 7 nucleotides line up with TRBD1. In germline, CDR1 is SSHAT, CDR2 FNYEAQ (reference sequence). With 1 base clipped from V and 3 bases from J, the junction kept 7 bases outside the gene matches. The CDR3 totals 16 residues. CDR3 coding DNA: TGTGCCAGCAGCTTAGGACAGGGAAGAGGGACAGATACGCAGTATTTT. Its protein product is CASSLGQGRGTDTQYF. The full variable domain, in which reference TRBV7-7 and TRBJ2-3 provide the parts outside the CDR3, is GAGVSQSPRYKVTKRGQDVTLRCDPISSHATLYWYQQALGQGPEFLTYFNYEAQPDKSGLPSDRFSAERPEGSISTLTIQRTEQRDSAMYRCASSLGQGRGTDTQYFGPGTRLTVL.

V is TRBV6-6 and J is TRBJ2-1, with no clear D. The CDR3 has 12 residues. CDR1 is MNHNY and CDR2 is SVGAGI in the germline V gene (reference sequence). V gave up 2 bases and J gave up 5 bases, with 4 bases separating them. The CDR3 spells CASSYANNEQFF. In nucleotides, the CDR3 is TGTGCCAGCAGTTACGCGAACAATGAGCAGTTCTTC.

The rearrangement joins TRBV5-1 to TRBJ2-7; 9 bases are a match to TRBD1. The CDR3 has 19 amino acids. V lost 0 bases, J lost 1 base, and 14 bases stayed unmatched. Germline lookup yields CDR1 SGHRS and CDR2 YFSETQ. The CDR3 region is CASSLVRGQGLSRSYEQYF. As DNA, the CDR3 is TGCGCCAGCAGCTTGGTTCGAGGACAGGGGCTCTCCCGGTCCTACGAGCAGTACTTC.

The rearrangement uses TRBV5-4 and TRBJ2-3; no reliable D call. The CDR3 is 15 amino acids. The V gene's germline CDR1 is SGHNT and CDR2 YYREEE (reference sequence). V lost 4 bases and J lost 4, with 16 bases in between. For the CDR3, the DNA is TGTGCCAGCAGCAGGGCCCCATCGCCCGCAGATACGCAGTATTTT. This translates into CASSRAPSPADTQYF. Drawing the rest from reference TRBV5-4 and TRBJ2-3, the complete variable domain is ETGVTQSPTHLIKTRGQQVTLRCSSQSGHNTVSWYQQALGQGPQFIFQYYREEENGRGNFPPRFSGLQFPNYSSELNVNALELDDSALYLCASSRAPSPADTQYFGPGTRLTVL.

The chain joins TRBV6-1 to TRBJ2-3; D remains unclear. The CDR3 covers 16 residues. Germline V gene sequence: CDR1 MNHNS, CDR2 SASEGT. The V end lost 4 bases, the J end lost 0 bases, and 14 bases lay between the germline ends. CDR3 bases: TGTGCCAGCAGTGTGGGTTCCACGGCTAGCACAGATACGCAGTATTTT. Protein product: CASSVGSTASTDTQYF.